Detailed here is one T cell receptor beta chain. This entry is derived from a study of blood T cell repertoires in COVID-19. Donors in Cohort 3 who had recovered were those with two negative PCRs, healthcare professional clearance, or resolution of their symptoms. Here immunoSEQ multiplex PCR was the method, and the copy in TCRdb shows in-frame clones only, minus some. This sample has 450,000 to 500,000 clones, with about nine tenths found just once. Sequenced sample: PBMCs or T cells enriched from blood (not recorded which). The TCR originated in a woman aged 60-75 years who had recovered from COVID-19.

Here the CDR3 reads CASHAGTATGNTIYF. The DNA of the CDR3 is TGTGCCAGTCATGCCGGGACAGCTACTGGAAACACCATATATTTT. The V gene is TRBV19, the J gene TRBJ1-3, with TRBD1 matching 7 bases. This CDR3 is 15 amino acids long. Per the germline V gene, CDR1 is LNHDA and CDR2 is SQIVND (reference sequence). Trimming removed 8 bases from V and 2 bases from J; junction bases left unmatched: 9.